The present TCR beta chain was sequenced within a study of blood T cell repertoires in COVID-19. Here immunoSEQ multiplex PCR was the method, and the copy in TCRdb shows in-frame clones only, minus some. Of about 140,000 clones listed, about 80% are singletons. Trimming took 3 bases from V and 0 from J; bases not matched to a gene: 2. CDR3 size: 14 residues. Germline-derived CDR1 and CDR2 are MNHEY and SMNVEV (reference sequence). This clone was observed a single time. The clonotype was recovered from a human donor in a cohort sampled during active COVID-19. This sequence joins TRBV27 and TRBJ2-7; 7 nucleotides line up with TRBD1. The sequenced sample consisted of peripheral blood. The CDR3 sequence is CASSFRDSSYEQYF. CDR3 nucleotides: TGTGCCAGCAGTTTCCGGGACAGCTCCTACGAGCAGTACTTC.